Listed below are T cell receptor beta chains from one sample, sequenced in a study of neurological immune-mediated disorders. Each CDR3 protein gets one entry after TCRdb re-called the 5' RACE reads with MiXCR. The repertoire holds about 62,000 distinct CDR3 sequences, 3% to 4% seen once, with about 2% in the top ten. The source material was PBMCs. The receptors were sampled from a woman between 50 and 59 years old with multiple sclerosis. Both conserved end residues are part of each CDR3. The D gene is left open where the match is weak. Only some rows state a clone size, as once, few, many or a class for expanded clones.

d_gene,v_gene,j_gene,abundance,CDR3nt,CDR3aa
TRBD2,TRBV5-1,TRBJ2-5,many,TGCGCCAGCAGCCGACGATCCGGGACTAGCGGTCAAGAGACCCAGTACTTC,CASSRRSGTSGQETQYF
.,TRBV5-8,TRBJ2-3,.,TGTGCCAGCAGCCCTCTAGTTTTTGGCACAGATACGCAGTATTTT,CASSPLVFGTDTQYF
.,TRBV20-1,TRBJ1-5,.,TGCAGTGCTAGAGATAGGGGTGGACGCAATCAGCCCCAGCATTTT,CSARDRGGRNQPQHF
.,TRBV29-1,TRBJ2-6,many,TGCAGCGTAGAGGGTCTCTCTGGGGCCAACGTCCTGACTTTC,CSVEGLSGANVLTF
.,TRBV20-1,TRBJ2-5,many,TGCAGTGCTAGAGGGGAGACCCAGTACTTC,CSARGETQYF
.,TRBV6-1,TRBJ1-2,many,TGTGCCAGCAGACCCGACACCCATGGGGGCTACACCTTC,CASRPDTHGGYTF
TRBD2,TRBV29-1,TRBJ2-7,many,TGCAGCCACTCCGGGACTAGCGGGAATGAGCAGTACTTC,CSHSGTSGNEQYF
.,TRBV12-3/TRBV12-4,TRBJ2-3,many,TGTGCCAGCAGTTTAGACAGGGTGGGGATCAATACGCAGTATTTT,CASSLDRVGINTQYF
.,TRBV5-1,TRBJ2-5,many,TGCGCCAGCAGCGGCAGGGAGACCCAGTACTTC,CASSGRETQYF
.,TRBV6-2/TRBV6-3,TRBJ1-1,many,TGTGCCAGCCGTCGAGTGAGGGGTGAAGCTTTCTTT,CASRRVRGEAFF
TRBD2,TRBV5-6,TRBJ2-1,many,TGTGCCAGCAGCTTGGGGACTAGGGATGAGCAGTTCTTC,CASSLGTRDEQFF